Reported below is one TCR beta chain. These data originate in a study of PD-L1 blockade in urothelial cancer. The overall study: Blood analysis occurred 3 weeks (second dose) and 6 weeks after treatment start.

Indicated time point: peripheral blood 6 weeks after treatment start. Patients each gave 1 to 8 samples, pretreatment and on-treatment. Sequencing used immunoSEQ multiplex PCR; TCRdb keeps in-frame clones, though not all of them. The sample has around 47,000 clones, about four fifths seen once. V was cut by 0 bases and J by 2 bases, with 7 bases left in between. The germline gives CDR1 MNHEY, CDR2 SVGAGI. The CDR3 covers 15 residues. The sample consisted of PBMCs, taken around atezolizumab (anti-PD-L1) treatment. The clonotype was recovered from a man aged 55-75 years with urothelial cancer. This chain connects TRBV6-5 to TRBJ2-2; maybe TRBD1 (5 bases). The CDR3 DNA reads TGTGCCAGCAGTTACTCTGACAGCAACACCGGGGAGCTGTTTTTT. This translates into CASSYSDSNTGELFF.